This passage covers 32 T cell receptor beta chains from one sample sequenced in a study of T cells in Graves' hyperthyroidism and ophthalmopathy. RNA transcripts were the template for amplifying TCR beta CDR3 regions. When the TCR CDR3 underwent first-round RT-PCR, the HTBI primer set was used. Each CDR3 protein gets one entry after TCRdb re-called the multiplex PCR reads with MiXCR. There are around 760,000 distinct CDR3 sequences in the sample; just over 35% occur only once, and around 30% lies in the top ten. Sequencing was carried out using blood. The source of these receptors is a woman aged 40 to 50 with Graves' hyperthyroidism.

This clonotype was seen just once. This chain links TRBV7-9 with TRBJ2-7; 7 bases fit TRBD1. J lost 3 bases, V lost 8 bases, and 13 bases had no gene match. The CDR3 runs 15 residues. Germline assignment: CDR1 SEHNR and CDR2 FQNEAQ (reference sequence). The CDR3 DNA is TGTGCCAGCTCTTCAACCACCGGGACAGTCTACGAGCAGTACTTC. This translates into CASSSTTGTVYEQYF.

This clonotype was counted once. For the CDR3, the DNA is TGTGCCAGCAGCTTAGCTGCGGGGGACACAGATACGCAGTATTTT. Amino acid sequence: CASSLAAGDTDTQYF. The chain links TRBV7-2 to TRBJ2-3, with 7 positions matching TRBD2. The germline V gene has CDR1 SGHTA and CDR2 FQGNSA. V lost 0 bases and J lost 2; bases outside the gene matches: 2. The CDR3 has 15 amino acids.

V usage is TRBV6-5 and J usage is TRBJ1-3, with D unclear. Per the germline V gene, CDR1 is MNHEY and CDR2 is SVGAGI. The V end was cut by 6 bases, the J end by 0 bases, with 12 bases between. This CDR3 contains 15 residues. CDR3 coding DNA: TGTGCCAGCAGCTTGTCACGGTACTCTGGAAACACCATATATTTT. Its protein is CASSLSRYSGNTIYF.

On this clonotype itself: Its ends do not fully match the called genes, so a read error is possible. The V and J genes are TRBV7-8 and TRBJ2-7, with 7 nucleotides matching TRBD1. Germline V lookup: CDR1 SGHVS, CDR2 FQNEAQ. The length of the CDR3 is 15 residues. CDR3 residues: CASSQDLGQNYEQYF. The CDR3 DNA sequence: TGCGCCAGCAGCCAAGATCTGGGACAGAACTACGAGCAGTACTTC.

This clonotype occurred a few times. An end of the junction does not agree with germline; a read error may underlie this. The CDR3 nucleotides are TGCGCCAGCAGCTTCGTAATAGGGGGGTTCACCGGGGAGCTGTTTTTT. Translation gives CASSFVIGGFTGELFF. This chain connects TRBV7-2 to TRBJ2-2; D may match TRBD1 or TRBD2 (6 bases each). The germline gives CDR1 SGHTA, CDR2 FQGNSA. This CDR3 region has 16 residues. Looking up the rest from reference TRBV7-2 and TRBJ2-2 gives the full variable domain: GAGVSQSPSNKVTEKGKDVELRCDPISGHTALYWYRQSLGQGLEFLIYFQGNSAPDKSGLPSDRFSAERTGGSVSTLTIQRTQQEDSAVYLCASSFVIGGFTGELFFGEGSRLTVL.

This clonotype has more than one count but fewer than ten. V usage is TRBV7-2 and J usage is TRBJ1-2; TRBD1 matches 7 bases. With 7 bases clipped from V and 6 bases from J, the junction kept 11 bases outside the gene matches. The CDR3 runs 14 residues. Germline V gene data show CDR1 as SGHTA and CDR2 as FQGNSA. The CDR3 bases are TGTGCCAGCAATCCCCTGGGAGGGGGCCATGGCTACACCTTC. It specifies CASNPLGGGHGYTF.

In this sample, this clonotype turned up many times. The chain is built from TRBV7-3 and TRBJ2-7; 10 bases match TRBD2. Germline values: CDR1 SGHTA, CDR2 FQGTGA. The CDR3 is 14 residues long. V was pared by 4 bases and J by 12 bases, with 12 bases of the junction left unmatched. CDR3 amino acids: CASSSGLAGAVRYF. In nucleotides, the CDR3 is TGTGCCAGCAGCTCCGGGCTAGCGGGGGCCGTTCGGTACTTC.

This clonotype was seen many times. The chain has TRBV12-5 and TRBJ1-2; no firm D call. Between the trimmed V and J ends, which lost 0 bases and 4 bases, there was a span of 12 bases. CDR1 and CDR2 (germline): LGHNT, FRNRAP. CDR3 length: 15 amino acids. CDR3 residues: CASGLVWEYGYGYTF. CDR3 nucleotide sequence: TGTGCTAGTGGTTTGGTATGGGAGTATGGCTATGGCTACACCTTC.

The table lists this clonotype with many counts. The chain carries TRBV10-3 and TRBJ1-1; a possible D gene is TRBD1 (5 bases). CDR3 length: 13 amino acids. Germline V gene lookup returns CDR1 ENHRY and CDR2 SYGVKD. Trimming took off 6 bases at V and 1 base at J, with 9 bases between the two ends. The CDR3 DNA is TGTGCCATCAGGAGGGGAGAGAACACTGAAGCTTTCTTT. Residues: CAIRRGENTEAFF.

Remarks on this clonotype: A much larger clone lies one base from this, so it may be a read error. The chain links TRBV29-1 to TRBJ2-2; either TRBD1 or TRBD2 may supply D (5 bases each). The CDR3 extends over 12 amino acids. Germline V CDR1 and CDR2: SQVTM, ANQGSEA. In nucleotides, the CDR3 is TGCGGCGTGATCTGGGGGACCGGGGAGCTGTTTTTT. It codes for CGVIWGTGELFF.

This clonotype came up a few times. The chain uses TRBV6-5 and TRBJ1-2, with a weak D call TRBD1 (6 bases). V was shortened by 5 bases and J by 1 base, with 11 bases between the two germline ends. Germline-derived CDR1 and CDR2 are MNHEY and SVGAGI. This CDR3 has 14 amino acids. The CDR3 region has the DNA TGTGCCAGCAGTCCCGAGGACAGTAACTATGGCTACACCTTC. Translation gives CASSPEDSNYGYTF.

Ten or more counts support this clonotype. This rearrangement joins TRBV5-8 to TRBJ1-2; D may be TRBD1 (5 bases). Germline values: CDR1 SGHTS, CDR2 YDEGEE. Trimming stripped 4 bases from V and 7 bases from J, with 11 bases between. CDR3 size: 12 residues. CDR3 nucleotides: TGTGCCAGCAGCCCCGTCGGGGGTGGCTACACCTTC. Translating it yields CASSPVGGGYTF.

Comment on this clonotype: Because it lacks the conserved phenylalanine or tryptophan at the end, this CDR3 is likely a read error. The chain couples TRBV19 to TRBJ1-1; D not resolved. Germline CDR1 and CDR2: LNHDA and SQIVND (reference sequence). Trimming took off 1 base at V and 0 bases at J, with 9 bases between the two ends. The length of the CDR3 is 15 residues. CDR3: CASSIVQKMNTEAFV. CDR3 in DNA: TGTGCCAGTAGTATAGTTCAGAAGATGAACACTGAAGCTTTCGTT.

The chain employs TRBV12-3 or TRBV12-4 and TRBJ1-5, with D tentatively TRBD1 (6 bases). V lost 2 bases to trimming and J lost 9 bases, with 14 bases between them. The CDR3 length is 14 residues. The CDR3 nucleotides read TGTGCCAGCAGTTTAACTGGGGGCAAGGGGCCCCAGCATTTT. Encoded protein: CASSLTGGKGPQHF.

In regard to this clonotype: A much larger clone differs by one base, so this may be a read error. The gene calls are TRBV28 and TRBJ2-5, with unresolved D. V lost 11 bases and J lost 0, with 13 bases in between. This CDR3 is 13 amino acids long. The germline CDR1 and CDR2 sequences are MDHEN and SYDVKM. CDR3 loop: CARANRDQETQYF. The CDR3 region has the DNA TGTGCCCGGGCAAACCGGGACCAAGAGACCCAGTACTTC.

The chain recombines TRBV7-3 with TRBJ2-7; 8 nucleotides align to TRBD2. The J call is in doubt because the DNA end fits TRBJ2-1 better. Germline assignment: CDR1 SGHTA and CDR2 FQGTGA. CDR3 length: 13 residues. The CDR3 reads CASSQAGVGEQFF. In DNA, the CDR3 is TGTGCCAGCAGCCAAGCGGGGGTCGGTGAGCAGTTCTTC.

On this clonotype itself: This may arise from a read error, as a much more abundant clone is one base away. In DNA, the CDR3 is TGTGCCAGCAGAAGGGCAGGGGGAAATGAAAAACTGTTTTTT. Amino acid sequence: CASRRAGGNEKLFF. The chain links TRBV5-4 to TRBJ1-4, with 7 nucleotides matching TRBD1. CDR3 size: 14 residues. From germline, CDR1 is SGHNT and CDR2 YYREEE (reference sequence). After removal of 5 bases from V and 5 bases from J, the junction contained 6 bases not matched to a gene.

This clonotype has more than one count but fewer than ten. The V call is TRBV6-6, the J call TRBJ1-2; maybe TRBD1 (5 bases). The CDR3 loop spans 14 amino acids. Trimming removed 5 bases at V and 1 base at J, with 11 bases between. CDR1 is MNHNY, CDR2 SVGAGI, per germline (reference sequence). In DNA form, the CDR3 reads TGTGCCAGCAGTGCGGGGGATTTTAACTATGGCTACACCTTC. It is translated as CASSAGDFNYGYTF.

About this clonotype: Mismatch with germline at one junction end may stem from a read error. The chain links TRBV5-5 to TRBJ1-2; D is perhaps TRBD1 (5 bases). The CDR3 sequence is 11 residues long. Per the germline V gene, CDR1 is SGHKS and CDR2 is YYEKEE (reference sequence). The CDR3 loop reads CASSAEETELF. The CDR3, as DNA: TGTGCCAGCAGCGCAGAGGAGACAGAGCTCTTC.

At least ten counts were recorded for this clonotype. The chain is built from TRBV29-1 and TRBJ2-2; D gene uncertain. The CDR3 length is 12 residues. Trimming left V 5 bases short and J 3 bases short, with 7 bases between. Germline V gene sequence: CDR1 SQVTM, CDR2 ANQGSEA. CDR3 DNA: TGCAGCGTTCGACCGGACACCGGGGAGCTGTTTTTT. Residues: CSVRPDTGELFF.

In this sample, this clonotype turned up many times. V and J are TRBV10-3 and TRBJ2-5; 11 positions agree with TRBD1. The V and J ends lost 4 bases and 6 bases, in that order; junction bases with no gene match: 4. There are 14 residues in the CDR3. Per the germline V gene, CDR1 is ENHRY and CDR2 is SYGVKD. The CDR3 DNA is TGTGCCATCAGTGGGACAGGGGGCACAAAGACCCAGTACTTC. As protein: CAISGTGGTKTQYF.

Many counts were recorded for this clonotype. The chain links TRBV2 to TRBJ1-6, with TRBD1 identical over 8 bases. Germline values: CDR1 SNHLY, CDR2 FYNNEI. The V and J ends lost 6 bases and 6 bases, in that order; junction bases with no gene match: 10. The CDR3 runs 16 residues. The CDR3 spells CASRDRAGGFNSPLHF. The CDR3 nucleotides read TGTGCCAGCAGGGACAGGGCTGGAGGGTTTAATTCACCCCTCCACTTT.

Concerning this clonotype itself: This may stem from a read error, because a much larger clone lies one nucleotide away. As DNA, the CDR3 is TGCAGCATTGCCCAGAACACTGAAGCTTTCTTT. Residues: CSIAQNTEAFF. V and J are TRBV29-1 and TRBJ1-1; D call uncertain. V lost 8 bases and J 1 base, leaving 8 bases between the germline ends. The V gene's germline CDR1 is SQVTM and CDR2 ANQGSEA. The CDR3 length is 11 residues.

The chain carries TRBV15 and TRBJ1-1; D is possibly TRBD1 (6 bases). The CDR3 contains 14 residues. The ends were cut back, 10 bases at V and 5 bases at J, with 20 bases in the middle. Germline V lookup: CDR1 LNHNV, CDR2 YYDKDF (reference sequence). CDR3 loop: CASNPAGARTEAFF. The CDR3 nucleotides read TGTGCCAGCAACCCGGCGGGGGCACGGACTGAAGCTTTCTTT.

V usage is TRBV7-3 and J usage is TRBJ2-7; 9 nucleotides agree with TRBD1. This CDR3 has 12 amino acids. With V trimmed by 4 bases and J by 7 bases, 2 bases remained unmatched. Germline loops: CDR1 SGHTA, CDR2 FQGTGA. The CDR3 DNA reads as TGTGCCAGCAGCTCGGGACAGGGAGAGCAGTACTTC. Protein: CASSSGQGEQYF.

This chain links TRBV2 with TRBJ2-7, with TRBD2 matching 9 bases. The DNA end is more similar to TRBJ2-1, so the J call may be wrong. This CDR3 has 15 residues. CDR1 is SNHLY, CDR2 FYNNEI, per germline. CDR3 nucleotides: TGTGCCAGCAGTGAAGAGGCGGGAGGGCCAAATGAGCAGTTCTTC. This encodes CASSEEAGGPNEQFF.

This clonotype was observed at least ten times. The chain is built from TRBV25-1 and TRBJ1-1; a weak D match, TRBD1 (5 bases). The CDR3 length is 13 residues. V lost 6 bases and J lost 5, with 13 bases in between. Per the germline V gene, CDR1 is MGHDK and CDR2 is SYGVNS. The CDR3 DNA reads as TGTGCCAGCAGCCAGCAGGGTTGGACTGAAGCTTTCTTT. Its translation is CASSQQGWTEAFF.

The CDR3 reads CATSGQTGREETQYF. The CDR3 DNA reads TGTGCCACCAGTGGCCAGACAGGGAGAGAAGAGACCCAGTACTTC. This chain uses TRBV24-1 with TRBJ2-5; 7 bases line up with TRBD1. CDR1 KGHDR and CDR2 SFDVKD come from the germline V gene. J lost 3 bases, V lost 5 bases, and 8 bases had no gene match. The CDR3 has 15 residues.

On this clonotype itself: A much larger clone differs by one base, so this may be a read error. The chain couples TRBV4-1 to TRBJ2-7; unclear D gene. CDR1 and CDR2 from the germline V gene are MGHRA and YSYEKL. Between the trimmed V and J ends, which lost 4 bases and 7 bases, there was a span of 20 bases. This CDR3 has 15 residues. This CDR3 reads CASSLEEKALVEQYF. The CDR3 DNA is TGCGCCAGCAGCCTAGAAGAGAAAGCGCTAGTGGAGCAGTACTTC.

V usage is TRBV19 and J usage is TRBJ1-2; 7 bases map to TRBD1. This CDR3 region has 13 residues. V dropped 6 bases and J dropped 7; count of bases not matched to a gene: 8. Germline V gives CDR1 LNHDA, CDR2 SQIVND (reference sequence). The CDR3 region has the DNA TGTGCCAGTAGCCTACAGGGGACGGGTGGCTACACCTTC. It codes for CASSLQGTGGYTF.

The genes are TRBV11-1 and TRBJ2-3; 12 positions agree with TRBD2. With V trimmed by 4 bases and J by 0 bases, 8 bases remained unmatched. Germline V gene lookup returns CDR1 SGHAT and CDR2 FQDESV (reference sequence). The CDR3 totals 18 residues. The CDR3, as DNA: TGTGCCAGCAGCTACCTCGCTAGCGGGGGGGGGAGCACAGATACGCAGTATTTT. Translating gives CASSYLASGGGSTDTQYF.

The genes are TRBV7-8 and TRBJ2-7; 9 nucleotides agree with TRBD1. The CDR3 has 16 residues. Trimming took 4 bases from V and 2 from J; bases not matched to a gene: 9. Germline V gene data show CDR1 as SGHVS and CDR2 as FQNEAQ. The CDR3 bases are TGTGCCAGCAGCTCTGGGACAGGGTCGGGACCCTACGAGCAGTACTTC. Its translation: CASSSGTGSGPYEQYF.